A single sample gave rise to the 31 T cell receptor beta chains below, sequenced in a study of OX40 agonist ivuxolimab in advanced cancers. The protocol used for the library was the immunoSEQ multiplex PCR assay. TCRdb carries this immuneACCESS record with in-frame sequences only. Its versions omit some clonotypes, under half of them owing to an unresolved V gene in the studies checked, with the rest unexplained. The sample yields more than 15,000 clones; 80% were counted once. Of the sample, about a quarter is held by the ten largest clones. The starting material was CD4+ or CD8+ T cells sorted from blood, obtained in a trial of the OX40 agonist ivuxolimab. These receptors were taken from an adult with an advanced solid tumor such as melanoma, head and neck, liver or kidney cancer.

The genes are TRBV11-2 and TRBJ2-5; D is unclear. This CDR3 comprises 15 residues. V was clipped by 1 base and J by 2 bases, with 11 bases between them. Germline-derived CDR1 and CDR2 are SGHAT and FQNNGV. CDR3 bases: TGTGCCAGCAGCTTAGGGGGTGCCTCTCAAGAGACCCAGTACTTC. Translated: CASSLGGASQETQYF.

This clone has a single count. The rearrangement joins TRBV6-1 to TRBJ1-3; D is unresolved. The germline gives CDR1 MNHNS, CDR2 SASEGT. V was clipped by 1 base and J by 8 bases, with 15 bases between them. This CDR3 has 15 amino acids. CDR3 loop: CASSEGFAYMDTIYF. CDR3 sequence (DNA): TGTGCCAGCAGTGAAGGATTCGCTTATATGGACACCATATATTTT.

The chain recombines TRBV9 with TRBJ2-1, with TRBD2 identical over 8 bases. The CDR3 is 14 amino acids. CDR1 is SGDLS and CDR2 is YYNGEE in the germline V gene. Germline trimming cut 0 bases from V and 10 bases from J; bases unmatched to any gene: 6. CDR3 protein: CASSVVAGSGEQFF. The CDR3 bases are TGTGCCAGCAGCGTAGTAGCGGGATCAGGCGAGCAGTTCTTC.

The chain links TRBV5-1 to TRBJ2-7, with 11 nucleotides matching TRBD1. CDR1 is SGHRS, CDR2 YFSETQ, per germline. V shed 2 bases, J shed 7 bases, and the junction held 2 bases outside the gene matches. The CDR3 is 13 residues long. The CDR3 sequence: CASSLGTGGEQYF. The CDR3 DNA reads TGCGCCAGCAGCTTAGGGACAGGGGGTGAGCAGTACTTC.

The chain combines TRBV27 with TRBJ1-2; possibly TRBD1 for D (5 bases). V lost 7 bases and J 8 bases, leaving 11 bases between the germline ends. Germline V gene sequence: CDR1 MNHEY, CDR2 SMNVEV (reference sequence). This CDR3 contains 11 residues. Here the CDR3 reads CASNGGNGYTF. In nucleotides, the CDR3 is TGTGCCAGCAACGGGGGAAACGGCTACACCTTC.

By frequency in the sample, this clone is medium-sized. This chain joins TRBV27 and TRBJ1-6; TRBD1 aligns across 9 bases. Germline V lookup: CDR1 MNHEY, CDR2 SMNVEV (reference sequence). There are 15 residues in the CDR3. V gave up 5 bases and J gave up 5 bases; unmatched junction bases: 4. The CDR3 loop reads CASSAWDRDNSPLHF. DNA for the CDR3: TGTGCCAGCAGTGCATGGGACAGGGATAATTCACCCCTCCACTTT.

The chain joins TRBV12-5 to TRBJ2-5; 10 nucleotides align to TRBD2. The CDR3 is 16 amino acids. From germline, CDR1 is LGHNT and CDR2 FRNRAP. Losses at the gene ends were 1 base for V and 3 bases for J; bases not matched to a gene: 5. This chain's CDR3 is CASGLESLAGEETQYF. The DNA for the CDR3 is TGTGCTAGTGGTTTGGAATCTCTAGCGGGGGAAGAGACCCAGTACTTC.

The rearrangement uses TRBV10-1 and TRBJ2-2; D possibly corresponds to TRBD1 (5 bases). The CDR3 length is 13 residues. In germline, CDR1 is WNHNN, CDR2 SYGVQD (reference sequence). Between the trimmed V and J ends, which lost 6 bases and 6 bases, there was a span of 11 bases. The CDR3 is CASSRVVAGELFF. In nucleotides, the CDR3 is TGCGCCAGCAGCAGGGTAGTCGCCGGGGAGCTGTTTTTT.

V usage is TRBV4-3 and J usage is TRBJ2-7; D may be TRBD2 (5 bases). V lost 1 base and J lost 1, with 8 bases in between. The germline gives CDR1 LGHNA, CDR2 YSLEER. This CDR3 has 14 amino acids. This CDR3 reads CASSQGGGSYEQYF. CDR3 coding DNA: TGCGCCAGCAGCCAAGGAGGAGGATCCTACGAGCAGTACTTC.

The gene calls are TRBV5-1 and TRBJ2-7, with 11 bases fitting TRBD1. In germline, CDR1 is SGHRS, CDR2 YFSETQ. CDR3 length equals 15 residues. The ends lost 4 bases at V and 4 bases at J; junction bases unmatched: 7. The CDR3 spells CASSKGQGGPYEQYF. The CDR3 DNA is TGCGCCAGCAGCAAGGGACAGGGGGGTCCATACGAGCAGTACTTC.

The chain recombines TRBV13 with TRBJ2-1; D is unclear. The germline gives CDR1 PRHDT, CDR2 FYEKMQ (reference sequence). CDR3 size: 15 residues. Trimming took 2 bases from V and 6 from J, leaving 14 bases between them. CDR3 protein: CASSLTRKLSNEQFF. CDR3 nucleotides: TGTGCCAGCAGCTTAACCAGGAAGCTCTCCAATGAGCAGTTCTTC.

The gene calls are TRBV6-5 and TRBJ2-3, with TRBD1 matching 7 bases. This CDR3 region has 14 residues. The J segment lost 2 bases and the V segment lost 7 bases, leaving 6 bases of the junction unmatched. The germline CDR1 and CDR2 sequences are MNHEY and SVGAGI. Here the CDR3 reads CASTPGGSTDTQYF. CDR3 nucleotides: TGTGCCAGCACCCCAGGGGGTTCCACAGATACGCAGTATTTT.

The V gene is TRBV2, the J gene TRBJ2-5, with D uncertain. This CDR3 is built from 11 residues. Per the germline V gene, CDR1 is SNHLY and CDR2 is FYNNEI. V lost 10 bases and J 11 bases, leaving 17 bases between the germline ends. The CDR3 DNA reads TGTGCCACATGGAGTCGCAGTGAGCAGTACTTC. Amino acid sequence: CATWSRSEQYF.

The genes are TRBV7-9 and TRBJ2-7, with D tentatively TRBD1 or TRBD2 (7 bases each). Germline loops: CDR1 SEHNR, CDR2 FQNEAQ (reference sequence). V lost 5 bases and J 6 bases, leaving 17 bases between the germline ends. This CDR3 comprises 14 residues. The CDR3 nucleotides are TGTGCCAGCAGCCCAACAGGGGAGGGGAGCGAGCAGTACTTC. Residues: CASSPTGEGSEQYF.

The gene calls are TRBV30 and TRBJ1-2; D unresolved. The CDR3 length is 11 residues. The germline V and J ends were trimmed by 2 bases and 3 bases, with 4 bases remaining between them. The germline gives CDR1 GTSNPN, CDR2 SVGIG (reference sequence). The CDR3 loop is CAWSTDYGYTF. CDR3 bases: TGTGCCTGGAGTACTGACTATGGCTACACCTTC.

V usage is TRBV11-2 and J usage is TRBJ2-7; TRBD2 might be the D (6 bases). The germline V gene has CDR1 SGHAT and CDR2 FQNNGV. V lost 5 bases, J lost 4 bases, and 15 bases lay in between. This CDR3 comprises 14 residues. The CDR3: CASSRAGNRYEQYF. The CDR3, as DNA: TGTGCCAGCAGCCGCGCGGGGAACCGATACGAGCAGTACTTC.

This clone was seen only a few times. This chain joins TRBV18 and TRBJ1-4; TRBD1 matches at 11 bases. The CDR3 length is 17 residues. Germline V gene lookup returns CDR1 KGHSH and CDR2 LQKENI. V lost 4 bases, J lost 7 bases, and 11 bases stayed unmatched. CDR3 sequence: CASSHRDRGEIFEKLFF. DNA of the CDR3: TGTGCCAGCTCACACCGGGACAGGGGGGAAATCTTTGAAAAACTGTTTTTT.

This sequence joins TRBV6-1 and TRBJ1-1; D ambiguous. Trimming cost V 8 bases and J 1 base, with 11 bases left between them. The CDR3 covers 13 residues. Looked up from germline, CDR1 is MNHNS and CDR2 is SASEGT. The DNA for the CDR3 is TGTGCCAGCGGTGGGATCTCGAACACTGAAGCTTTCTTT. Translating gives CASGGISNTEAFF.

A remark on this clone: The same CDR3 arises from other DNA sequences in this sample as well. The chain joins TRBV7-3 to TRBJ2-7; a weak D match, TRBD2 (6 bases). This CDR3 is built from 14 residues. Trimming removed 6 bases at V and 4 bases at J, with 16 bases between. Per germline, CDR1 SGHTA and CDR2 FQGTGA. The CDR3 reads CASSFGGGGYEQYF. The CDR3 coding sequence is TGTGCCAGCAGTTTTGGGGGAGGAGGTTACGAGCAGTACTTC.

J is TRBJ2-3 and V is TRBV27; D is possibly TRBD2 (6 bases). Germline-derived CDR1 and CDR2 are MNHEY and SMNVEV (reference sequence). The CDR3 has 15 amino acids. V gave up 5 bases and J gave up 1 base, with 13 bases separating them. The DNA for the CDR3 is TGTGCCAGCAGTCCCTCGGGGGAGGGCACAGATACGCAGTATTTT. This translates into CASSPSGEGTDTQYF.

The V gene is TRBV11-2, the J gene TRBJ1-4; 12 nucleotides align to TRBD1. Trimming cost V 3 bases and J 8 bases; bases outside gene matches: 7. CDR1 is SGHAT, CDR2 FQNNGV, per germline. CDR3 size: 16 residues. CDR3 bases: TGTGCCAGCAGCTTCGGGACAGGGGGCATCTTGGAAAAACTGTTTTTT. Encoded protein: CASSFGTGGILEKLFF. The full variable domain, its missing parts supplied by reference TRBV11-2 and TRBJ1-4, is EAGVAQSPRYKIIEKRQSVAFWCNPISGHATLYWYQQILGQGPKLLIQFQNNGVVDDSQLPKDRFSAERLKGVDSTLKIQPAKLEDSAVYLCASSFGTGGILEKLFFGSGTQLSVL.

CDR3 in DNA: TGTGCCAGTAGTATACGACAGGGTGAAAAACTGTTTTTT. The encoded protein is CASSIRQGEKLFF. The chain carries TRBV19 and TRBJ1-4; TRBD1 agrees at 7 bases. V lost 2 bases, J lost 7 bases, and 1 base stayed unmatched. The V gene's germline CDR1 is LNHDA and CDR2 SQIVND (reference sequence). This CDR3 spans 13 amino acids. The full variable domain, its missing parts supplied by reference TRBV19 and TRBJ1-4, is DGGITQSPKYLFRKEGQNVTLSCEQNLNHDAMYWYRQDPGQGLRLIYYSQIVNDFQKGDIAEGYSVSREKKESFPLTVTSAQKNPTAFYLCASSIRQGEKLFFGSGTQLSVL.

This rearrangement joins TRBV19 to TRBJ1-5; weak D call: TRBD1 (5 bases). There are 17 residues in the CDR3. Germline V gene data show CDR1 as LNHDA and CDR2 as SQIVND (reference sequence). Trimming took 9 bases from V and 0 from J, leaving 21 bases between them. CDR3 DNA: TGTGCCAGCCGAGGGGCACCCGCCCTCTATAGCAATCAGCCCCAGCATTTT. Translating gives CASRGAPALYSNQPQHF.

The rearrangement joins TRBV25-1 to TRBJ2-7; TRBD1 might be the D (6 bases). V was cut by 4 bases and J by 5 bases, with 9 bases left in between. This CDR3 region has 12 residues. Germline lookup yields CDR1 MGHDK and CDR2 SYGVNS. The CDR3 DNA reads as TGTGCCAGCAGTGTGAGGGGGAACGAGCAGTACTTC. It is translated as CASSVRGNEQYF.

The chain combines TRBV19 with TRBJ2-2; D remains unclear. The CDR3 covers 13 residues. The germline V gene has CDR1 LNHDA and CDR2 SQIVND (reference sequence). Deletions cut 10 bases from V and 5 bases from J, with 14 bases between. CDR3 DNA: TGTGCCACCGACACCCGTTTAACCGGGGAGCTGTTTTTT. This gives the protein CATDTRLTGELFF. Full variable domain (rest looked up from reference TRBV19 and TRBJ2-2): DGGITQSPKYLFRKEGQNVTLSCEQNLNHDAMYWYRQDPGQGLRLIYYSQIVNDFQKGDIAEGYSVSREKKESFPLTVTSAQKNPTAFYLCATDTRLTGELFFGEGSRLTVL.

The chain couples TRBV6-6 to TRBJ2-2; D tentatively reads TRBD1 or TRBD2 (5 bases each). This CDR3 has 12 amino acids. Germline CDR1 and CDR2: MNHNY and SVGAGI (reference sequence). V shed 10 bases and J shed 5 bases, with 11 bases lying between them. Here the CDR3 reads CATFEGTGELFF. The CDR3 nucleotides are TGTGCCACCTTTGAGGGGACCGGGGAGCTGTTTTTT.

The J gene is TRBJ1-4, the V gene TRBV5-1, with D perhaps TRBD1 (6 bases). The germline gives CDR1 SGHRS, CDR2 YFSETQ. V lost 0 bases, J lost 6 bases, and 21 bases lay in between. The CDR3 extends over 18 amino acids. The CDR3 region is CASSLAARGGGFHEKLFF. CDR3 coding DNA: TGCGCCAGCAGCTTGGCCGCGCGTGGGGGCGGCTTTCATGAAAAACTGTTTTTT.

This chain connects TRBV7-8 to TRBJ2-2; 10 nucleotides match TRBD2. CDR1 and CDR2 (germline): SGHVS, FQNEAQ. The V segment lost 3 bases and the J segment 4 bases; nucleotides outside the gene matches: 8. The CDR3 has 17 residues. Written as DNA, the CDR3 is TGTGCCAGCAGCTTGGCTAGCGGGGGCGGGACCACCGGGGAGCTGTTTTTT. This codes for CASSLASGGGTTGELFF.

The gene calls are TRBV27 and TRBJ2-7; the D is unclear. The CDR3 contains 14 residues. Germline assignment: CDR1 MNHEY and CDR2 SMNVEV (reference sequence). Trimming left V 3 bases short and J 4 bases short, with 13 bases between. The chain's CDR3 is CASSLDGRWYEQYF. CDR3 nucleotide sequence: TGTGCCAGCAGTTTGGATGGCAGGTGGTACGAGCAGTACTTC.

J is TRBJ1-1 and V is TRBV19; D is undetermined. Germline loops: CDR1 LNHDA, CDR2 SQIVND (reference sequence). This CDR3 has 15 amino acids. V was cut by 2 bases and J by 5 bases, with 15 bases left in between. The CDR3 nucleotides are TGTGCCAGTAGTATATTTTTTATGGCTACGACTGAAGCTTTCTTT. Translated: CASSIFFMATTEAFF. The full variable domain, completed using reference TRBV19 and TRBJ1-1, is DGGITQSPKYLFRKEGQNVTLSCEQNLNHDAMYWYRQDPGQGLRLIYYSQIVNDFQKGDIAEGYSVSREKKESFPLTVTSAQKNPTAFYLCASSIFFMATTEAFFGQGTRLTVV.

The chain uses TRBV5-1 and TRBJ2-4; D is perhaps TRBD2 (5 bases). Germline V gene lookup returns CDR1 SGHRS and CDR2 YFSETQ. Trimming left V 4 bases short and J 2 bases short, with 13 bases between. The CDR3 sequence is 15 residues long. The CDR3 loop reads CASSQDPGTKNIQYF. DNA of the CDR3: TGCGCCAGCAGCCAGGACCCCGGGACCAAAAACATTCAGTACTTC.